This T cell receptor (beta chain) was sequenced during a study of identical twins. Whole-study results and caveats: A partial confounding effect on zero-insertion analyses could come from invariant MAIT and iNKT cells.

This clonotype was observed a few times. As yet, its antigen is unknown. The CDR3 covers 14 residues. The V end lost 4 bases, the J end lost 8 bases, and 12 bases lay between the germline ends. Germline V gives CDR1 SNHLY, CDR2 FYNNEI. TCRdb used MiXCR to reprocess the 5' RACE reads, holding one entry per CDR3 protein. Of approximately 1.8 million distinct CDR3 sequences listed, about 30% are singletons. This clonotype originated in a newborn girl in good health. This chain uses TRBV2 with TRBJ1-6, with D perhaps TRBD1 (5 bases). Sequencing was performed on cord blood. In nucleotides, the CDR3 is TGTGCCAGCAGTGGAGTGGGGACGGATTCACCCCTCCACTTT. Translated: CASSGVGTDSPLHF.